These 20 T cell receptor beta chains were sequenced from one sample in a study of T cell repertoires in ileal Crohn's disease. Described time point: neoterminal ileum biopsy at postoperative endoscopy, about 6 months after surgery. Profiling relied on immunoSEQ multiplex PCR, and the TCRdb table lists in-frame clones only, not all of them. The sample contains some 12,000 clones, around 75% of which appear only once. The sequencing input was ileal tissue. These receptors were obtained from an adult with Crohn's disease.

This clone is large (0.1 to 1%) by share. The gene calls are TRBV13 and TRBJ2-1; 12 bases match TRBD2. Germline CDR1 PRHDT, CDR2 FYEKMQ (reference sequence). V was clipped by 5 bases and J by 10 bases; unmatched bases: 6. This CDR3 spans 14 amino acids. The CDR3 loop is CASSPRTSGDEQFF. In nucleotides, the CDR3 is TGTGCCAGCAGCCCCCGGACTAGCGGGGACGAGCAGTTCTTC.

Comment on this clone: Other DNA sequences in this specimen translate into the identical CDR3. This chain joins TRBV5-6 and TRBJ1-2; TRBD1 aligns across 10 bases. The CDR3 is 15 amino acids. The V segment lost 1 base and the J segment 3 bases; nucleotides outside the gene matches: 3. Per the germline V gene, CDR1 is SGHDT and CDR2 is YYEEEE. The CDR3 nucleotides read TGTGCCAGCAGCTTGTCGGACAGGGGGTACTATGGCTACACCTTC. It specifies CASSLSDRGYYGYTF.

The CDR3 DNA reads TGTGCCAGCAGCCGGCGAGGACAGTCGACGTACGAGCAGTACTTC. Translating it yields CASSRRGQSTYEQYF. The chain employs TRBV7-2 and TRBJ2-7; TRBD1 is a possible D gene (6 bases). Trimming removed 5 bases from V and 4 bases from J, with 18 bases in between. The CDR3 covers 15 residues. CDR1 is SGHTA, CDR2 FQGNSA, per germline.

The chain recombines TRBV4-3 with TRBJ2-3; TRBD2 aligns across 9 bases. V shed 0 bases, J shed 6 bases, and the junction held 7 bases outside the gene matches. This CDR3 contains 16 residues. Germline assignment: CDR1 LGHNA and CDR2 YSLEER. CDR3 sequence reads: CASSQDPGLAGDTQYF. CDR3 sequence (DNA): TGCGCCAGCAGCCAAGATCCGGGGCTAGCGGGGGATACGCAGTATTTT.

The chain employs TRBV6-6 and TRBJ2-1; 9 bases line up with TRBD2. V lost 10 bases, J lost 3 bases, and 7 bases stayed unmatched. This CDR3 region has 14 residues. The germline V gene has CDR1 MNHNY and CDR2 SVGAGI (reference sequence). DNA of the CDR3: TGTGCCACCTTGGCGGGGGGGCTCTACAATGAGCAGTTCTTC. As protein: CATLAGGLYNEQFF.

This chain connects TRBV7-2 to TRBJ1-3; 7 bases are shared with TRBD1. CDR3 length equals 16 residues. Germline V lookup: CDR1 SGHTA, CDR2 FQGNSA. V lost 4 bases to trimming and J lost 0 bases; unmatched junction nucleotides: 6. This CDR3 reads CASSSRQGGSGNTIYF. In nucleotides, the CDR3 is TGTGCCAGCAGCTCCAGACAGGGAGGCTCTGGAAACACCATATATTTT.

The V call is TRBV11-1, the J call TRBJ2-1; 7 nucleotides line up with TRBD1. Germline trimming cut 5 bases from V and 4 bases from J; bases unmatched to any gene: 14. The length of the CDR3 is 17 residues. Looked up from germline, CDR1 is SGHAT and CDR2 is FQDESV (reference sequence). DNA of the CDR3: TGTGCCAGCAGCACGCCTCATGGTGGGACAGCTTACAATGAGCAGTTCTTC. It codes for CASSTPHGGTAYNEQFF.

The V gene is TRBV2, the J gene TRBJ1-2; 8 positions match TRBD1. CDR1 SNHLY and CDR2 FYNNEI come from the germline V gene. The CDR3 covers 13 residues. J gave up 4 bases and V 10 bases, and 8 bases lay outside the gene matches. The CDR3 loop is CATGQGRSYGYTF. The CDR3 nucleotides read TGTGCCACCGGACAGGGAAGGAGCTATGGCTACACCTTC.

The chain links TRBV2 to TRBJ1-6; 7 bases line up with TRBD1. CDR1 is SNHLY and CDR2 is FYNNEI in the germline V gene. The V gene end was trimmed by 6 bases and the J gene end by 8 bases; junction bases not matched to a gene: 7. The CDR3 runs to 14 residues. CDR3 in DNA: TGTGCCAGCAGCCGAAGGCAGGGGGATTCACCCCTCCACTTT. It specifies CASSRRQGDSPLHF.

The chain is built from TRBV5-6 and TRBJ2-2; 9 bases line up with TRBD2. Germline assignment: CDR1 SGHDT and CDR2 YYEEEE. The CDR3 totals 15 residues. Germline trimming cut 6 bases from V and 8 bases from J; bases unmatched to any gene: 11. CDR3 in DNA: TGTGCCAGCACCCCGTTAGCGGGGGCCTCTGGGGAGCTGTTTTTT. This encodes CASTPLAGASGELFF.

In regard to this clone: Relative to the germline gene, one junction end is altered; a read error may explain this. This chain links TRBV4-1 with TRBJ1-6, with D possibly TRBD1 on 6 matching bases. CDR3 size: 19 residues. Per germline, CDR1 MGHRA and CDR2 YSYEKL. CDR3 bases: TGCGCCAGCAGCCAAGATCAGTTTGGGGGCCGGGGATATACTTCACCCCTCCACTTT. It translates to CASSQDQFGGRGYTSPLHF.

This sequence joins TRBV5-1 and TRBJ1-1, with TRBD1 as a possible D gene (5 bases). CDR1 SGHRS and CDR2 YFSETQ come from the germline V gene. The CDR3 loop spans 13 amino acids. With 0 bases removed from V and 7 bases from J, the gap between germline ends came to 10 bases. DNA of the CDR3: TGCGCCAGCAGCTTGGTGGGGGGAGATGAAGCTTTCTTT. Translating it yields CASSLVGGDEAFF.

This clone appeared once. This chain's CDR3 is CASSTTGWVDSPLHF. The CDR3 nucleotides are TGTGCCAGCAGTACGACAGGGTGGGTCGATTCACCCCTCCACTTT. The chain is built from TRBV27 and TRBJ1-6; 7 nucleotides match TRBD1. The CDR3 runs to 15 residues. The germline V gene encodes CDR1 MNHEY and CDR2 SMNVEV (reference sequence). Germline trimming cut 5 bases from V and 8 bases from J; bases unmatched to any gene: 9.

The chain recombines TRBV6-1 with TRBJ2-2; 14 nucleotides align to TRBD2. This CDR3 spans 16 amino acids. CDR1 MNHNS and CDR2 SASEGT come from the germline V gene. With V trimmed by 1 base and J by 5 bases, 0 bases remained unmatched. The CDR3 DNA reads TGTGCCAGCAGTGAAGGGACTAGCGGGGGGACCGGGGAGCTGTTTTTT. Protein: CASSEGTSGGTGELFF.

This clone appeared a few times. The chain employs TRBV19 and TRBJ1-2; D may be TRBD1 (6 bases). The CDR3 is 15 amino acids. V lost 3 bases, J lost 0 bases, and 11 bases lay in between. Looked up from germline, CDR1 is LNHDA and CDR2 is SQIVND (reference sequence). The CDR3: CASSIKSGANYGYTF. CDR3 DNA: TGTGCCAGTAGTATTAAGTCAGGGGCTAACTATGGCTACACCTTC. Using reference TRBV19 and TRBJ1-2 for the parts outside the CDR3, the full variable domain is DGGITQSPKYLFRKEGQNVTLSCEQNLNHDAMYWYRQDPGQGLRLIYYSQIVNDFQKGDIAEGYSVSREKKESFPLTVTSAQKNPTAFYLCASSIKSGANYGYTFGSGTRLTVV.

V gene TRBV5-6 combines with J gene TRBJ2-7, with a possible D match to TRBD1 (5 bases). Per germline, CDR1 SGHDT and CDR2 YYEEEE. Trimming pared 0 bases from V and 7 bases from J, leaving 11 bases between. The length of the CDR3 is 13 residues. The CDR3 reads CASSLGAGPEQYF. CDR3 in DNA: TGTGCCAGCAGCTTGGGGGCAGGGCCGGAGCAGTACTTC.

This chain links TRBV10-3 with TRBJ1-2; TRBD1 matches at 8 bases. The junction had 8 bases not matched to a gene; V was cut back by 4 bases and J by 4 bases. In germline, CDR1 is ENHRY, CDR2 SYGVKD. The CDR3 spans 15 residues. The CDR3 is CAISGGVGTGYGYTF. In DNA, the CDR3 is TGTGCCATCAGTGGGGGGGTCGGGACAGGCTATGGCTACACCTTC.

The chain recombines TRBV6-6 with TRBJ1-1; D unresolved. CDR3 length: 14 residues. Germline lookup yields CDR1 MNHNY and CDR2 SVGAGI (reference sequence). V lost 2 bases and J lost 4, with 11 bases in between. The DNA of the CDR3 is TGTGCCAGCAGTTACCTCACCTCGAGCACTGAAGCTTTCTTT. Translated: CASSYLTSSTEAFF.

The rearrangement joins TRBV7-9 to TRBJ1-5; D ambiguous. There are 14 residues in the CDR3. Trimming removed 5 bases at V and 2 bases at J, with 10 bases between. Germline values: CDR1 SEHNR, CDR2 FQNEAQ (reference sequence). CDR3 nucleotides: TGTGCCAGCAGCCCGGGTGGTCGCAATCAGCCCCAGCATTTT. Its translation is CASSPGGRNQPQHF.

J is TRBJ1-2 and V is TRBV27; 8 nucleotides match TRBD1. Germline loops: CDR1 MNHEY, CDR2 SMNVEV (reference sequence). V lost 5 bases and J lost 2; bases outside the gene matches: 1. CDR3 length: 13 residues. CDR3 DNA sequence: TGTGCCAGCAGTGGACAGGGAAACTATGGCTACACCTTC. Its protein product is CASSGQGNYGYTF.